The present T cell receptor beta chain was sequenced within a study of cytomegalovirus exposure and HLA in healthy donors. As to this clone: What it binds is unknown.

Study results and limitations: Links to common viral pathogens appeared, in a later analysis, for several of the most significant clusters.

Primers included in the PCR were 60 Vbeta and 13 Jbeta primers. The data were produced by immunoSEQ multiplex PCR, yet TCRdb's version contains in-frame clones alone and is incomplete. The table lists approximately 170,000 clones, roughly 79% of them singletons, with about 1.6% in the top ten. Trimming at V came to 2 bases and at J to 1 base, leaving 5 bases not matched to a gene. CDR3 length: 16 residues. Germline V gene data show CDR1 as MGHRA and CDR2 as YSYEKL. What was sequenced was PBMCs. The sequence was obtained from a man aged 35 to 55 in good health and CMV-seronegative. The V gene is TRBV4-1, the J gene TRBJ2-1; 7 bases are shared with TRBD1. In nucleotides, the CDR3 is TGCGCCAGCAGCCAACTAGGACAGGCGTCCTACAATGAGCAGTTCTTC. Amino acid sequence: CASSQLGQASYNEQFF.